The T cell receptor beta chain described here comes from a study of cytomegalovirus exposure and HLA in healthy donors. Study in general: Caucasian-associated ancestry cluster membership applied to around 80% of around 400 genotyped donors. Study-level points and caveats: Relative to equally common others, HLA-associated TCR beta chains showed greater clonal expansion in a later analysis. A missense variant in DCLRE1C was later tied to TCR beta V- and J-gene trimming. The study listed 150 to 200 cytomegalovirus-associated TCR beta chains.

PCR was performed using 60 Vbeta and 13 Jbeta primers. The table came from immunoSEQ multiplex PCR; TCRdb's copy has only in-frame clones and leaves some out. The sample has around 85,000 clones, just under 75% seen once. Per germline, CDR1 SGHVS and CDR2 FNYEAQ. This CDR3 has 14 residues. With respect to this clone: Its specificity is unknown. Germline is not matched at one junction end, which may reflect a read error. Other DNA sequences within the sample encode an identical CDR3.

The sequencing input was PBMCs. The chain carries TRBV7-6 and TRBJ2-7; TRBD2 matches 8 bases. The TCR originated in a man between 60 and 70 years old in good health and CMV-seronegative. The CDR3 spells CASSSETSAYEQYF. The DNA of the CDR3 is TGCGCCAGCAGCTCAGAGACTAGCGCCTACGAGCAGTACTTC. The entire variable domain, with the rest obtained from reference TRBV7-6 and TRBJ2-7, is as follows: GAGVSQSPRYKVTKRGQDVALRCDPISGHVSLYWYRQALGQGPEFLTYFNYEAQQDKSGLPNDRFSAERPEGSISTLTIQRTEQRDSAMYRCASSSETSAYEQYFGPGTRLTVT.